This T cell receptor beta chain emerged from a study of beta chain features in type 1 diabetes. Across the study: All samples yielded some 100,000,000 examined sorted cells. Findings and caveats of the study: Shorter TCRB CDR3s, moderately but significantly so, were found in Type 1 diabetes patients in all four CD4+ subsets. Reduced insertions and increased deletions marked VDJ junctions in type 1 diabetes patients. The similarity of naive, central memory and Treg TCRB repertoires appeared greater among patients than among healthy donors.

The table lists this clone with a few counts. Its target is not known. The V and J ends lost 3 bases and 7 bases respectively, with 7 bases between them. Germline values: CDR1 SGHTA, CDR2 FQGNSA. The CDR3 contains 12 residues. The sequenced template was cDNA made from the entire isolated RNA. Assay used: immunoSEQ multiplex PCR; TCRdb lists only in-frame clones, some missing. The table has over 700,000 clones, about 17% seen once; the top ten hold 0.02% to 0.03%. The specimen sequenced was naive CD4+ T cells from blood. The TCR comes from a woman in her late teens or twenties in good health. The chain carries TRBV7-2 and TRBJ2-1; D remains ambiguous. The CDR3 nucleotides read TGTGCCAGCAGCTTTCTGTCGAATGAGCAGTTCTTC. Protein sequence: CASSFLSNEQFF.